A single sample gave rise to the 10 T cell receptor beta chains below, sequenced in a study of early T cells in non-severe SARS-CoV-2 infection (dated by TCRdb to about 2021). The protocol used for the library was 5' RACE. Sequencing instrument: NextSeq 500. TCRdb redid the processing of the public reads, applying fastp at Q25 and MiXCR, and retained in-frame beta chains. Rows are unified per CDR3 protein, each entry keeping the most common DNA and genes. The sample table records tens of thousands of distinct CDR3 sequences; roughly 10% of these occur just once. Of the sample, about a tenth falls within the top ten clones. The sample comprised whole blood. The receptors shown here come from an adult who was a healthcare worker with PCR-confirmed SARS-CoV-2 infection or an uninfected control (not recorded which).

This clonotype was seen ten or more times. The rearrangement links TRBV28 to TRBJ2-3, with D hard to call. V was pared by 4 bases and J by 1 base, with 9 bases between. CDR3 length: 14 amino acids. Germline CDR1 reads MDHEN; CDR2 reads SYDVKM. CDR3 in amino acids: CASSYVAGTDTQYF. In nucleotides, the CDR3 is TGTGCCAGCAGTTATGTTGCAGGCACAGATACGCAGTATTTT.

This clonotype came up a few times. The J gene is TRBJ1-5, the V gene TRBV11-2, with unresolved D. V was trimmed by 3 bases and J by 2 bases, leaving 5 bases between them. This CDR3 region has 13 residues. The germline CDR1 and CDR2 sequences are SGHAT and FQNNGV. CDR3 protein: CASSFEGNQPQHF. CDR3 nucleotide sequence: TGTGCCAGCAGCTTTGAGGGCAATCAGCCCCAGCATTTT.

The chain joins TRBV29-1 to TRBJ1-2; 10 positions match TRBD1. The CDR3 is 14 amino acids. Germline-derived CDR1 and CDR2 are SQVTM and ANQGSEA. V was clipped by 3 bases and J by 5 bases; unmatched bases: 6. The CDR3 here is CSVEPTGGGYGYTF. The CDR3 nucleotides are TGCAGCGTTGAGCCGACAGGGGGCGGTTATGGCTACACCTTC.

This clonotype was observed many times. The genes are TRBV3-1 and TRBJ1-1; no firm D call. Germline CDR1 is LGHDT and CDR2 is YNNKEL (reference sequence). V lost 1 base and J lost 3, with 6 bases in between. The CDR3 consists of 13 residues. Here the CDR3 DNA reads TGTGCCAGCAGCCAAGGACGGGACACTGAAGCTTTCTTT. Protein: CASSQGRDTEAFF.

As regards this clonotype: A much larger clone is a single base away; this may be a read error. V usage is TRBV6-5 and J usage is TRBJ2-7; D remains ambiguous. The CDR3 extends over 13 amino acids. Germline-derived CDR1 and CDR2 are MNHEY and SVGAGI. The CDR3 nucleotides are TGTGCCATCAGAAACCCTCCCGGACCTCTCATTCTCTTC. Protein sequence: CAIRNPPGPLILF.

This clonotype was seen many times. The chain joins TRBV7-8 to TRBJ1-6; the match to TRBD1 covers 7 bases. Per the germline V gene, CDR1 is SGHVS and CDR2 is FQNEAQ. The junction had 5 bases not matched to a gene; V was cut back by 5 bases and J by 1 base. The CDR3 extends over 16 amino acids. CDR3 in amino acids: CASSQDRISYNSPLHF. CDR3 nucleotides: TGTGCCAGCAGCCAGGACAGGATTTCCTATAATTCACCCCTCCACTTT.

The sample holds many counts of this clonotype. The CDR3 loop reads CASRLTGGTGRSEQYF. CDR3 in DNA: TGTGCCAGCAGGCTGACCGGCGGGACAGGGCGGTCCGAGCAGTACTTC. The rearrangement links TRBV6-2 or TRBV6-3 to TRBJ2-7; 9 nucleotides line up with TRBD1. The CDR3 is 16 residues long. Germline trimming cut 6 bases from V and 6 bases from J; bases unmatched to any gene: 15. The germline gives CDR1 MNHEY, CDR2 SVGEGT.

This clonotype was observed a few times. This chain joins TRBV6-6 and TRBJ1-3; D perhaps matches TRBD1 (6 bases). The V and J ends lost 4 bases and 2 bases respectively, with 12 bases between them. Germline V gives CDR1 MNHNY, CDR2 SVGAGI (reference sequence). The CDR3 totals 15 residues. The CDR3 is CASSFLGQTGNTIYF. CDR3 DNA sequence: TGTGCCAGCAGTTTTTTAGGACAGACTGGAAACACCATATATTTT.

This clonotype was seen only a few times. The chain recombines TRBV15 with TRBJ1-1; no firm D call. With 1 base removed from V and 5 bases from J, the gap between germline ends came to 11 bases. The germline gives CDR1 LNHNV, CDR2 YYDKDF (reference sequence). There are 14 residues in the CDR3. The CDR3 loop reads CATSRVLEGTEAFF. In DNA, the CDR3 is TGTGCCACCAGCAGAGTTCTGGAAGGGACTGAAGCTTTCTTT.

The chain links TRBV11-1 to TRBJ1-1, with D possibly TRBD1 on 6 matching bases. The CDR3 totals 12 residues. Trimming removed 6 bases at V and 11 bases at J, with 16 bases between. CDR1 and CDR2 from the germline V gene are SGHAT and FQDESV (reference sequence). As DNA, the CDR3 is TGTGCCAGCAGTTCGACAGGAGGTGACGCTTTCTTT. Translation: CASSSTGGDAFF.